This TCR beta chain is drawn from a study of T-cell reconstitution after alpha-beta-depleted transplantation in children. V lost 3 bases and J 1 base, leaving 12 bases between the germline ends. Germline V gene sequence: CDR1 LNHNV, CDR2 YYDKDF (reference sequence). This CDR3 has 15 amino acids. Preparation of the TCRbeta library used unique molecular identifiers. TCRdb itself ran the PCR reads through MiXCR, one entry per CDR3 protein. Counted here are about 91,000 distinct CDR3 sequences, roughly 8.3% occurring once; the ten biggest clones make up roughly 6.9%. The sequence was collected from a human donor who donated a stem cell graft to a child with congenital amegakaryocytic thrombocytopenia. The sample consisted of PBMCs from the stem cell graft donor, taken from the stem cell graft. The chain is built from TRBV15 and TRBJ1-1; no firm D call. The CDR3 DNA follows: TGTGCCACCAGCAGTGATCTTCGGGGGAACACTGAAGCTTTCTTT. As protein: CATSSDLRGNTEAFF.